Here is one T cell receptor beta chain with its context. No cognate antigen has been identified for it. Base qualities were left out, and no much larger clone turns up one base away. The donors were healthy, HIV-negative adults who had no recently reported acute infections or vaccinations. Only Caucasian adults living in Nashville, Tennessee, USA were represented among the donors. CD8 memory samples were composed of magnetically selected CD45RO+ cells combined with CCR7-negative CD45RA+ effector memory (TemRA) cells. Blood was obtained by leukapheresis, after which PBMCs were separated by Ficoll-Histopaque density gradient centrifugation and cryopreserved in liquid nitrogen vapor phase. Analytical flow cytometry was used to check the purity and quantity of every magnetically sorted T cell population. From each sorted fraction, genomic DNA was isolated and quantified by UV absorbance on a Nanodrop 2000c.

The data belong to a study of shared clonotypes between healthy human individuals (dated by TCRdb to between 2020 and 2021). In the study overall: A couple of women and a few men aged 18 to 49 years were included in the cohort. For each donor, CD4 naive and CD4 memory were each given three plates, CD8 naive was given two plates, and CD8 memory was given one plate. Blood TCR repertoires of five healthy adults were deeply sequenced to estimate repertoire size and the extent of clonotype sharing between individuals. To increase sequencing depth and limit assay-specific biases, different laboratories used diverse techniques to prepare libraries and sequence TCR repertoires. Per donor, leukapheresis produced somewhere between about 0.85 and 10 billion PBMCs. Broader findings and caveats from the paper: Only blood was sampled, and tissue TCR repertoires likely differ from those in blood. Across a few donors, around 5% of naive CD4, roughly 3.5% of naive CD8, about 2.3% of memory CD4, and roughly 0.4% of memory CD8 clonotypes were shared. Clonotypes shared by all four sorted-subset donors showed higher generation probabilities than non-shared clonotypes. Pairwise subsampling indicated that sequencing depth was expected to affect the degree of clonotype sharing among donors. Larger estimated clonotype richness was generally found for naive subsets than for memory subsets. Even with the large sequencing depth, rarefaction of the sorted-subset datasets indicated that sequencing was incomplete. The genetic and exposure-history diversity represented was limited by the small number of donors.

The CDR3 holds 11 amino acids from the cysteine to the phenylalanine. The sequence is cut down to CDR3 DNA, 33 bases in frame from base 1. The junction carries 6 bases between V and J, which are trimmed by 0 bases and 12 bases respectively. According to the germline V gene (reference sequence), CDR1 reads LNHNV and CDR2 reads YYDKDF. Using the deep immunoSEQ assay, multiplex PCR amplified TCR CDR3 regions from genomic DNA. Genomic DNA extracted from each cell subset was distributed evenly over all wells of several immunoSEQ 96-well plates, and each plate served as one replicate. Each replicate PCR for sorted subsets received 150 to 250 ng genomic DNA, equal to about 30,000 T cell genomes. Purified libraries were quantified with a Qubit 3.0 fluorometer, sized on a Bioanalyzer 2100, and re-quantified with the KAPA Library Quantification kit. Every immunoSEQ 96-well plate was sequenced on a separate single-read 150-cycle Illumina NextSeq 550 flow cell. Under the source paper's analysis protocol: Because only junctional sequences without quality scores were contained in the immunoSEQ output, filtering matching that applied to full-length reads could not be performed. Sequences were annotated with PyIR, a Python wrapper for IgBLAST v1.9, using IMGT germline references to assign V/J genes and CDR3. Any read was removed if the V/J assignment was weak (E-value above 1e-6), the CDR3 was missing, or the read contained stop codons, out-of-frame junctions, or ambiguous translated residues. V3J clonotypes were defined as sequences sharing the same inferred V gene, J gene, and CDR3 amino acid sequence. To compute the percentage overlap between repertoires, the number of shared unique clonotypes was divided by the size of the smaller repertoire. Richness of each repertoire was evaluated using RTK rarefaction, the Chao1 estimator, and Recon v2.1 estimates of unobserved clonotypes. OLGA was used to compute generation probabilities for all TCRbeta clonotypes that the gDNA method yielded from several donors. TCRdb holds this immuneACCESS table with in-frame rearrangements only. Some clones are missing; in checked studies, unresolved V genes explain under half, and the rest has no known cause. V and J calls plus clone size are reproduced from that table; the DNA served to infer D and trimming. The sample yields around 99,000 clones; 68% were counted once. The ten largest clones capture roughly 52% of the sample.

Recombination linked TRBV15 to TRBJ2-1; the D gene remains uncertain. Sequenced input: memory CD8+ T cells sorted from blood. The cell subset or site label, read with the paper, signifies: CD45RO+ cells pooled with CCR7-negative TemRA cells. The sequence came from a young man in good health. The DNA reads as follows: TGTGCCACCAGCAGAGATGGGGTGCAGTTCTTC. This translates into CATSRDGVQFF.